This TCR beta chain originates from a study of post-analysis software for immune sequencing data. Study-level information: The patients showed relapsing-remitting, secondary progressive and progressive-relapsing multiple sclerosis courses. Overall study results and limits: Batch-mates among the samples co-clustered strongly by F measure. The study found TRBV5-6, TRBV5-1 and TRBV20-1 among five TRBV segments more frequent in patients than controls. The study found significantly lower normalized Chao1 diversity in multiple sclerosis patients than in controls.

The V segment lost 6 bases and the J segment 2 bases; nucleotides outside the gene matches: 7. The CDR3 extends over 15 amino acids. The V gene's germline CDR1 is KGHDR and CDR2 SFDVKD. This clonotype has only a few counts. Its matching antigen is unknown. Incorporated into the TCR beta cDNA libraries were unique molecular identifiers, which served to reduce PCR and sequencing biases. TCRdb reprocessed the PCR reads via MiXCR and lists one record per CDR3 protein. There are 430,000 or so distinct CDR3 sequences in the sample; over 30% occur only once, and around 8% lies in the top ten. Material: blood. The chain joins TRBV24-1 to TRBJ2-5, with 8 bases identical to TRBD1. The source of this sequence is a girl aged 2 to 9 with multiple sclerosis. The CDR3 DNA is TGTGCCACCAGTTTCACCGGGACAGGACAAGAGACCCAGTACTTC. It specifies CATSFTGTGQETQYF.